One sample yielded the 23 T cell receptor beta chains listed below, sequenced in a study of Ad26.COV2.S vaccination and SARS-CoV-2 variants. Treatment reported: 19 received Ad26.COV2.S at low or high dose, single or two shots; 5 received placebo; per-sample allocation not given. Sampling took place 63 days after the first vaccine or placebo injection. Clones were sequenced by immunoSEQ multiplex PCR, and TCRdb holds only the in-frame ones, with some missing. The sample holds about 280,000 clones, over 75% seen once. This specimen was peripheral blood, taken in a trial of Ad26.COV2.S vaccine versus placebo. The receptors originated from a person between 18 and 65 years old who received the Ad26.COV2.S COVID-19 vaccine or a placebo.

This clone was detected only once. The V and J genes are TRBV6-5 and TRBJ1-2; 7 bases align to TRBD1. The germline gives CDR1 MNHEY, CDR2 SVGAGI. V trimming: 7 bases; J trimming: 8 bases; junction bases outside the gene matches: 13. This CDR3 comprises 14 residues. The chain's CDR3 is CASTLDLTGNGYTF. The CDR3, as DNA: TGTGCCAGCACCTTGGATCTGACAGGGAACGGCTACACCTTC.

The chain has TRBV5-1 and TRBJ2-1, with 8 bases matching TRBD2. The CDR3 runs 15 residues. The junction had 7 bases not matched to a gene; V was cut back by 2 bases and J by 6 bases. CDR1 and CDR2 (germline): SGHRS, YFSETQ. Here the CDR3 reads CASSFPGGGSNEQFF. CDR3 coding DNA: TGCGCCAGCAGCTTCCCGGGAGGGGGGTCCAATGAGCAGTTCTTC.

This chain connects TRBV6-6 to TRBJ1-2; no firm D call. The CDR3 extends over 14 amino acids. CDR1 and CDR2 (germline): MNHNY, SVGAGI (reference sequence). Trimming cost V 4 bases and J 6 bases, with 15 bases left between them. CDR3 protein: CASSSAQRANGYTF. The CDR3 nucleotides read TGTGCCAGCAGTTCGGCACAGAGGGCAAATGGCTACACCTTC.

This CDR3 is CASSPGRGEQYF. The DNA for the CDR3 is TGCGCCAGCAGCCCCGGCAGGGGCGAGCAGTACTTC. The chain is built from TRBV5-1 and TRBJ2-7; D might be TRBD1 (6 bases). Trimming removed 4 bases at V and 6 bases at J, with 11 bases between. In germline, CDR1 is SGHRS, CDR2 YFSETQ. The length of the CDR3 is 12 residues.

The chain has TRBV5-1 and TRBJ1-6; D is possibly TRBD1 (6 bases). Germline values: CDR1 SGHRS, CDR2 YFSETQ. V was trimmed by 0 bases and J by 10 bases, leaving 11 bases between them. This CDR3 comprises 14 residues. CDR3 nucleotides: TGCGCCAGCAGCTTGGTAGGACAGAAGTCACCCCTCCACTTT. As protein: CASSLVGQKSPLHF.

The CDR3 sequence is CASRITDTQYF. CDR3 nucleotides: TGTGCCAGCAGGATCACAGATACGCAGTATTTT. The chain joins TRBV2 to TRBJ2-3; D gene uncertain. This CDR3 region has 11 residues. Trimming removed 6 bases at V and 2 bases at J, with 3 bases between. Germline CDR1 SNHLY, CDR2 FYNNEI. The full variable domain, completed using reference TRBV2 and TRBJ2-3, is EPEVTQTPSHQVTQMGQEVILRCVPISNHLYFYWYRQILGQKVEFLVSFYNNEISEKSEIFDDQFSVERPDGSNFTLKIRSTKLEDSAMYFCASRITDTQYFGPGTRLTVL.

This chain uses TRBV28 with TRBJ1-4; perhaps TRBD1 as D (5 bases). Germline V lookup: CDR1 MDHEN, CDR2 SYDVKM. With 6 bases removed from V and 8 bases from J, the gap between germline ends came to 22 bases. CDR3 size: 16 residues. The CDR3 loop is CASRFQSGLFNEKLFF. The CDR3 DNA reads as TGTGCCAGCAGGTTCCAGTCAGGGCTGTTTAACGAAAAACTGTTTTTT. The full variable domain, its missing parts supplied by reference TRBV28 and TRBJ1-4, is DVKVTQSSRYLVKRTGEKVFLECVQDMDHENMFWYRQDPGLGLRLIYFSYDVKMKEKGDIPEGYSVSREKKERFSLILESASTNQTSMYLCASRFQSGLFNEKLFFGSGTQLSVL.

The chain joins TRBV11-2 to TRBJ2-5; D might be TRBD2 (5 bases). Trimming took off 2 bases at V and 5 bases at J, with 6 bases between the two ends. Per germline, CDR1 SGHAT and CDR2 FQNNGV. The CDR3 loop spans 12 amino acids. The CDR3 DNA sequence: TGTGCCAGCAGCTTAACGGGGGAGACCCAGTACTTC. This encodes CASSLTGETQYF. Based on the CDR3 plus reference TRBV11-2 and TRBJ2-5, the full variable domain is EAGVAQSPRYKIIEKRQSVAFWCNPISGHATLYWYQQILGQGPKLLIQFQNNGVVDDSQLPKDRFSAERLKGVDSTLKIQPAKLEDSAVYLCASSLTGETQYFGPGTRLLVL.

The chain uses TRBV29-1 and TRBJ1-5; D call uncertain. Trimming stripped 5 bases from V and 2 bases from J, with 16 bases between. The CDR3 is 15 amino acids. Germline V gives CDR1 SQVTM, CDR2 ANQGSEA. The CDR3 reads CSVIPGYGGNQPQHF. CDR3 nucleotide sequence: TGCAGCGTTATTCCTGGGTATGGCGGCAATCAGCCCCAGCATTTT. Full variable domain (outside the CDR3, taken from reference TRBV29-1 and TRBJ1-5): SAVISQKPSRDICQRGTSLTIQCQVDSQVTMMFWYRQQPGQSLTLIATANQGSEATYESGFVIDKFPISRPNLTFSTLTVSNMSPEDSSIYLCSVIPGYGGNQPQHFGDGTRLSIL.

With respect to this clone: Other DNA sequences in this sample translate to the same CDR3. DNA of the CDR3: TGCGCCAGCAGCTTCGGGACAGATACGCAGTATTTT. Translated: CASSFGTDTQYF. The rearrangement joins TRBV5-1 to TRBJ2-3; D remains ambiguous. The CDR3 covers 12 residues. From germline, CDR1 is SGHRS and CDR2 YFSETQ. Trimming removed 2 bases at V and 3 bases at J, with 4 bases between. Complete variable domain (other parts from reference TRBV5-1 and TRBJ2-3): KAGVTQTPRYLIKTRGQQVTLSCSPISGHRSVSWYQQTPGQGLQFLFEYFSETQRNKGNFPGRFSGRQFSNSRSEMNVSTLELGDSALYLCASSFGTDTQYFGPGTRLTVL.

This clone was counted only a few times. CDR3 residues: CASSAGGFVEKLFF. The DNA for the CDR3 is TGTGCCAGCAGCGCAGGGGGATTCGTTGAAAAACTGTTTTTT. The gene calls are TRBV27 and TRBJ1-4, with 7 bases that match TRBD1. V lost 6 bases to trimming and J lost 7 bases; unmatched junction nucleotides: 8. This CDR3 contains 14 residues. The germline V gene encodes CDR1 MNHEY and CDR2 SMNVEV (reference sequence).

The chain is built from TRBV30 and TRBJ1-1; D not resolved. The CDR3 sequence is 12 residues long. Germline V lookup: CDR1 GTSNPN, CDR2 SVGIG (reference sequence). Trimming left V 4 bases short and J 1 base short, with 7 bases between. CDR3 DNA sequence: TGTGCCTGGAACATTGGGAACACTGAAGCTTTCTTT. Translated: CAWNIGNTEAFF.

This chain connects TRBV19 to TRBJ2-3, with D unresolved. The CDR3 consists of 13 residues. The V and J ends lost 2 bases and 4 bases respectively, with 7 bases between them. Germline CDR1 and CDR2: LNHDA and SQIVND (reference sequence). The CDR3 DNA reads as TGTGCCAGTAGTATAACTGAGGCAGATACGCAGTATTTT. This codes for CASSITEADTQYF.

This chain connects TRBV4-1 to TRBJ1-2; maybe TRBD1 (6 bases). Trimming removed 0 bases from V and 5 bases from J, with 16 bases in between. This CDR3 has 16 amino acids. Germline CDR1 MGHRA, CDR2 YSYEKL. The CDR3 sequence is CASSQDPFTGTYGYTF. The CDR3 nucleotides are TGCGCCAGCAGCCAAGACCCGTTTACAGGGACGTATGGCTACACCTTC.

This sequence joins TRBV24-1 and TRBJ1-1; D not resolved. CDR1 and CDR2 from the germline V gene are KGHDR and SFDVKD. The CDR3 is 8 amino acids. V was trimmed by 12 bases and J by 9 bases, leaving 7 bases between them. The CDR3 coding sequence is TGTGCCCCCTGGAAAGCTTTCTTT. It translates to CAPWKAFF.

The chain is built from TRBV27 and TRBJ1-1, with 8 bases matching TRBD1. From germline, CDR1 is MNHEY and CDR2 SMNVEV (reference sequence). The V gene end was trimmed by 6 bases and the J gene end by 7 bases; junction bases not matched to a gene: 22. The CDR3 length is 18 residues. CDR3 DNA: TGTGCCAGCAGCCCAAACCCCTCCCCGACAGGGGCGGTCAATGAAGCTTTCTTT. This gives the protein CASSPNPSPTGAVNEAFF.

CDR3 amino acids: CASSEQGRSAGNTIYF. The DNA of the CDR3 is TGTGCCAGCAGCGAACAGGGAAGAAGCGCTGGAAACACCATATATTTT. This chain links TRBV9 with TRBJ1-3; D might be TRBD1 (6 bases). Germline V lookup: CDR1 SGDLS, CDR2 YYNGEE. CDR3 length equals 16 residues. The germline V and J ends were trimmed by 3 bases and 2 bases, with 15 bases remaining between them.

The rearrangement uses TRBV5-4 and TRBJ1-1, with a weak D call TRBD1 (6 bases). The ends were cut back, 4 bases at V and 1 base at J, with 17 bases in the middle. Germline CDR1 reads SGHNT; CDR2 reads YYREEE (reference sequence). The CDR3 sequence is 16 residues long. The CDR3 here is CASSPAGAGGNTEAFF. The CDR3, as DNA: TGTGCCAGCAGCCCGGCAGGGGCAGGAGGGAACACTGAAGCTTTCTTT. The full variable domain, in which reference TRBV5-4 and TRBJ1-1 provide the parts outside the CDR3, is ETGVTQSPTHLIKTRGQQVTLRCSSQSGHNTVSWYQQALGQGPQFIFQYYREEENGRGNFPPRFSGLQFPNYSSELNVNALELDDSALYLCASSPAGAGGNTEAFFGQGTRLTVV.

The genes are TRBV9 and TRBJ2-4; 7 bases fit TRBD2. CDR3 length: 16 residues. J lost 7 bases, V lost 3 bases, and 13 bases had no gene match. CDR1 is SGDLS, CDR2 YYNGEE, per germline. The CDR3 sequence is CASSAGLGGVRNIQYF. In DNA form, the CDR3 reads TGTGCCAGCAGCGCCGGACTAGGCGGAGTTCGGAACATTCAGTACTTC.

This clone was picked up a small number of times. The chain is built from TRBV25-1 and TRBJ1-6; 9 bases align to TRBD1. The V and J ends lost 4 bases and 5 bases, in that order; junction bases with no gene match: 0. This CDR3 has 14 residues. Germline loops: CDR1 MGHDK, CDR2 SYGVNS. CDR3 DNA sequence: TGTGCCAGCAGTGGACAGGGGGATAATTCACCCCTCCACTTT. This codes for CASSGQGDNSPLHF.

The gene calls are TRBV18 and TRBJ1-1; D is unclear. Trimming pared 5 bases from V and 7 bases from J, leaving 11 bases between. The CDR3 covers 12 residues. Germline assignment: CDR1 KGHSH and CDR2 LQKENI. The CDR3: CASSNKGNEAFF. CDR3 coding DNA: TGTGCCAGCTCAAACAAGGGTAATGAAGCTTTCTTT.

In this sample, this clone turned up many times. The genes are TRBV15 and TRBJ2-7, with a tentative D call TRBD2 (7 bases). The length of the CDR3 is 12 residues. Germline V CDR1 and CDR2: LNHNV, YYDKDF (reference sequence). V lost 6 bases and J lost 6, with 12 bases in between. The CDR3 DNA follows: TGTGCCACCAGTCCAAGGGGGGGCGAGCAGTACTTC. Protein product: CATSPRGGEQYF.

The CDR3 nucleotides read TGTGCCAGCTCAATCAGTCACCAAGAGACCCAGTACTTC. This encodes CASSISHQETQYF. The chain combines TRBV18 with TRBJ2-5; D is uncertain. Trimming removed 5 bases from V and 0 bases from J, with 7 bases in between. The germline V gene has CDR1 KGHSH and CDR2 LQKENI. The CDR3 consists of 13 residues.